Each of the 8 T cell receptor beta chains below was sequenced from the same sample in a study of radiation and T cells in renal cell carcinoma. This table comes from immunoSEQ multiplex PCR, and its TCRdb copy is limited to in-frame clones, with some not included. Of some 130,000 clones in the sample, more than 80% were seen once. The time point was: blood 2 weeks post-SBRT. Treatment denoted: 15 Gy SBRT to primary tumor, nephrectomy 4 weeks later. The starting material was blood, obtained from a patient whose treatment included radiotherapy and nephrectomy. The receptors stem from a woman aged 55-70 years with renal cell carcinoma.

V gene TRBV6-6 combines with J gene TRBJ1-1, with D unclear. The CDR3 runs 10 residues. V shed 10 bases and J shed 6 bases, with 9 bases lying between them. Germline V gene lookup returns CDR1 MNHNY and CDR2 SVGAGI (reference sequence). CDR3 amino acids: CATWGSEAFF. The CDR3 nucleotides read TGTGCCACCTGGGGATCTGAAGCTTTCTTT.

This clone was seen just once. V gene TRBV4-2 combines with J gene TRBJ2-3, with 7 positions matching TRBD1. The V gene end was trimmed by 1 base and the J gene end by 1 base; junction bases not matched to a gene: 2. This CDR3 spans 15 amino acids. The germline gives CDR1 LGHNA, CDR2 YNFKEQ. The CDR3 reads CASSQVGQGTDTQYF. The CDR3 DNA is TGTGCCAGCAGCCAAGTCGGACAGGGCACAGATACGCAGTATTTT.

This clone was recorded a few times. V gene TRBV7-8 combines with J gene TRBJ1-5, with no clear D. The CDR3 sequence is 13 residues long. Trimming shortened V by 5 bases and J by 5 bases, and 10 bases separated the two germline ends. From germline, CDR1 is SGHVS and CDR2 FQNEAQ. CDR3 nucleotide sequence: TGTGCCAGCAGCATGGGGAGGGATCAGCCCCAGCATTTT. It encodes CASSMGRDQPQHF.

The chain joins TRBV5-1 to TRBJ2-7; 13 nucleotides align to TRBD2. CDR1 SGHRS and CDR2 YFSETQ come from the germline V gene. V lost 3 bases and J lost 0; bases outside the gene matches: 9. The CDR3 is 18 residues long. The CDR3 loop is CASSWGTSGADFSYEQYF. The DNA of the CDR3 is TGCGCCAGCAGCTGGGGGACTAGCGGGGCCGATTTCTCCTACGAGCAGTACTTC.

V usage is TRBV19 and J usage is TRBJ1-5; TRBD1 agrees at 10 bases. The CDR3 length is 16 residues. With 5 bases clipped from V and 0 bases from J, the junction kept 4 bases outside the gene matches. The germline CDR1 and CDR2 sequences are LNHDA and SQIVND (reference sequence). CDR3 protein: CASSWDRGYSNQPQHF. The CDR3, as DNA: TGTGCCAGTAGTTGGGACAGGGGATATAGCAATCAGCCCCAGCATTTT.

The J gene is TRBJ2-2, the V gene TRBV5-8; D is ambiguous. Deletions cut 2 bases from V and 1 base from J, with 9 bases between. Germline CDR1 and CDR2: SGHTS and YDEGEE. This CDR3 comprises 15 residues. Written as DNA, the CDR3 is TGTGCCAGCAGCTTTCGCCCCAGGAACACCGGGGAGCTGTTTTTT. It is translated as CASSFRPRNTGELFF. Drawing the rest from reference TRBV5-8 and TRBJ2-2, the complete variable domain is EAGVTQSPTHLIKTRGQQATLRCSPISGHTSVYWYQQALGLGLQFLLWYDEGEERNRGNFPPRFSGRQFPNYSSELNVNALELEDSALYLCASSFRPRNTGELFFGEGSRLTVL.

The V call is TRBV18, the J call TRBJ2-7; D is unclear. The germline V gene has CDR1 KGHSH and CDR2 LQKENI. The CDR3 is 16 residues long. V was pared by 3 bases and J by 2 bases, with 17 bases between. For the CDR3, the DNA is TGTGCCAGCTCACCCCCTCAGCATTCCCTACCCTACGAGCAGTACTTC. This sequence encodes CASSPPQHSLPYEQYF.

This clone was seen more than once but under ten times. CDR3 in DNA: TGTGCCAGCAGGACAGGGGAAGAGACCCAGTACTTC. This sequence encodes CASRTGEETQYF. The V and J genes are TRBV6-6 and TRBJ2-5; 8 nucleotides align to TRBD1. Germline V gene sequence: CDR1 MNHNY, CDR2 SVGAGI (reference sequence). The CDR3 length is 12 residues. The V gene end was trimmed by 6 bases and the J gene end by 3 bases; junction bases not matched to a gene: 0.